The 21 T cell receptor beta chains presented below share a single source sample, sequenced in a study of T cell repertoires in cytomegalovirus infection. These receptors have no known antigen. TCRdb itself ran the reads through MiXCR, one entry per CDR3 protein. Seen here are approximately 340,000 distinct CDR3 sequences, 25% to 35% observed once, and the top ten hold around 20%. Specimen: cultured PBMCs, collected from culture after CMV antigen stimulation. The receptors here all came from a human donor in good health (CMV status not recorded). Some clones in this sample may be carry-over from other donors' samples.

The V call is TRBV19, the J call TRBJ1-2; TRBD1 matches 10 bases. Germline-derived CDR1 and CDR2 are LNHDA and SQIVND (reference sequence). The CDR3 covers 17 residues. The junction had 13 bases not matched to a gene; V was cut back by 5 bases and J by 4 bases. The DNA of the CDR3 is TGTGCCAGTAGTTCCTGGGACAGGGGACGTTCTAGCTATGGCTACACCTTC. It yields the protein CASSSWDRGRSSYGYTF.

The chain employs TRBV7-2 and TRBJ2-5; tentative D call: TRBD2 (6 bases). Germline lookup yields CDR1 SGHTA and CDR2 FQGNSA. The V and J ends lost 5 bases and 5 bases respectively, with 18 bases between them. The CDR3 consists of 15 residues. CDR3 region: CASSAVLGGGETQYF. The CDR3 DNA follows: TGTGCCAGCAGCGCCGTGTTGGGGGGTGGGGAGACCCAGTACTTC.

This chain uses TRBV9 with TRBJ2-2; 10 bases agree with TRBD2. Trimming removed 0 bases from V and 0 bases from J; junction bases left unmatched: 2. The CDR3 consists of 17 residues. Germline CDR1 SGDLS, CDR2 YYNGEE. The CDR3 region has the DNA TGTGCCAGCAGCGTAGGGACTAGCGGCGCGAACACCGGGGAGCTGTTTTTT. Protein: CASSVGTSGANTGELFF.

The genes are TRBV19 and TRBJ2-7; D perhaps matches TRBD1 (6 bases). This CDR3 region has 13 residues. In germline, CDR1 is LNHDA, CDR2 SQIVND (reference sequence). Trimming shortened V by 6 bases and J by 3 bases, and 12 bases separated the two germline ends. In DNA form, the CDR3 reads TGTGCCAGTAGCCCTCAGGGGATCTACGAGCAGTACTTC. It codes for CASSPQGIYEQYF. The full variable domain, in which reference TRBV19 and TRBJ2-7 provide the parts outside the CDR3, is DGGITQSPKYLFRKEGQNVTLSCEQNLNHDAMYWYRQDPGQGLRLIYYSQIVNDFQKGDIAEGYSVSREKKESFPLTVTSAQKNPTAFYLCASSPQGIYEQYFGPGTRLTVT.

J is TRBJ2-1 and V is TRBV19; D may be TRBD1 (8 bases). Per germline, CDR1 LNHDA and CDR2 SQIVND (reference sequence). CDR3 length equals 13 residues. Trimming removed 7 bases at V and 10 bases at J, with 17 bases between. CDR3 in amino acids: CASTPTGGDEQFF. In DNA form, the CDR3 reads TGTGCCAGTACCCCCACAGGGGGGGACGAGCAGTTCTTC.

J is TRBJ1-2 and V is TRBV2; D ambiguous. Trimming shortened V by 4 bases and J by 8 bases, and 14 bases separated the two germline ends. The CDR3 is 13 amino acids. Germline loops: CDR1 SNHLY, CDR2 FYNNEI. In nucleotides, the CDR3 is TGTGCCAGCAGTGCCGCGGGGAATAGGGGCTACACCTTC. This translates into CASSAAGNRGYTF.

The chain carries TRBV6-1 and TRBJ2-3; 10 bases are shared with TRBD1. The junction had 10 bases not matched to a gene; V was cut back by 6 bases and J by 4 bases. This CDR3 is 16 amino acids long. Germline V gives CDR1 MNHNS, CDR2 SASEGT. CDR3 residues: CASSQLPGQGPDTQYF. The CDR3 nucleotides are TGTGCCAGCAGCCAGCTCCCGGGACAGGGGCCAGATACGCAGTATTTT.

Comment on this clonotype: Its ends do not fully match the called genes, so a read error is possible. The chain carries TRBV7-6 and TRBJ2-3; D is undetermined. Germline V lookup: CDR1 SGHVS, CDR2 FNYEAQ. This CDR3 has 18 residues. The CDR3 sequence is CASTPGRYPTKSTDTQYF. In DNA form, the CDR3 reads TGTGCTAGCACCCCCGGAAGATACCCTACAAAGAGTACAGATACGCAGTATTTT.

The V gene is TRBV20-1, the J gene TRBJ2-3; D unresolved. V lost 0 bases, J lost 3 bases, and 10 bases lay in between. The germline V gene has CDR1 DFQATT and CDR2 SNEGSKA (reference sequence). This CDR3 region has 14 residues. This chain's CDR3 is CSARDKARTDTQYF. The CDR3 nucleotides are TGCAGTGCTAGAGATAAGGCCCGTACAGATACGCAGTATTTT.

V is TRBV28 and J is TRBJ2-4, with TRBD2 matching over 11 bases. This CDR3 is 17 amino acids long. V gave up 4 bases and J gave up 0 bases; unmatched junction bases: 5. Germline V CDR1 and CDR2: MDHEN, SYDVKM. The CDR3 loop reads CASSSRLAGIAKNIQYF. For the CDR3, the DNA is TGTGCCAGCAGTTCACGACTAGCGGGGATAGCCAAAAACATTCAGTACTTC.

Ten or more counts support this clonotype. This chain joins TRBV14 and TRBJ1-5; D unclear. The V and J ends lost 3 bases and 6 bases respectively, with 6 bases between them. CDR1 and CDR2 (germline): SGHDN, FVKESK. This CDR3 spans 12 amino acids. The CDR3 loop is CASSQGGQPQHF. The DNA of the CDR3 is TGTGCCAGCAGCCAGGGCGGTCAGCCCCAGCATTTT.

This clonotype was seen only a few times. This chain uses TRBV27 with TRBJ1-5, with D uncertain. This CDR3 has 16 amino acids. The V gene's germline CDR1 is MNHEY and CDR2 SMNVEV (reference sequence). V was pared by 8 bases and J by 2 bases, with 19 bases between. The CDR3 nucleotides are TGTGCCAGCCGGGAAAATTATAGTGGGGGCAATCAGCCCCAGCATTTT. Its protein is CASRENYSGGNQPQHF.

This rearrangement joins TRBV4-2 to TRBJ1-4, with D perhaps TRBD1 (5 bases). The CDR3 covers 15 residues. CDR1 is LGHNA and CDR2 is YNFKEQ in the germline V gene. The V end was cut by 2 bases, the J end by 6 bases, with 13 bases between. DNA of the CDR3: TGTGCCAGCAGCCAAAATTGGGGGAACGATGAAAAACTGTTTTTT. Amino acids: CASSQNWGNDEKLFF.

The count of this clonotype is one. The genes are TRBV19 and TRBJ1-2; D possibly corresponds to TRBD1 (6 bases). The ends were cut back, 6 bases at V and 3 bases at J, with 23 bases in the middle. Germline CDR1 reads LNHDA; CDR2 reads SQIVND (reference sequence). CDR3 length equals 17 residues. The CDR3: CASSPSGHREGYYGYTF. The CDR3 DNA reads as TGTGCCAGTAGCCCCTCGGGACACCGAGAGGGTTACTATGGCTACACCTTC.

The V call is TRBV20-1, the J call TRBJ2-1; no clear D. Germline-derived CDR1 and CDR2 are DFQATT and SNEGSKA (reference sequence). The CDR3 extends over 15 amino acids. V lost 5 bases to trimming and J lost 0 bases, with 14 bases between them. This CDR3 is CSAAKDRSSYNEQFF. CDR3 sequence (DNA): TGCAGTGCTGCCAAGGACCGGAGCTCCTACAATGAGCAGTTCTTC.

This clonotype showed up just a few times. The rearrangement links TRBV12-3 or TRBV12-4 to TRBJ2-1, with unresolved D. Trimming removed 5 bases from V and 3 bases from J, with 5 bases in between. The CDR3 is made up of 12 amino acids. CDR3 residues: CASSPYYNEQFF. The CDR3 DNA reads as TGTGCCAGCAGTCCCTACTACAATGAGCAGTTCTTC.

The V call is TRBV19, the J call TRBJ1-2, with 7 bases identical to TRBD1. The CDR3 extends over 14 amino acids. Germline V gene lookup returns CDR1 LNHDA and CDR2 SQIVND (reference sequence). With V trimmed by 3 bases and J by 4 bases, 5 bases remained unmatched. CDR3: CASSIAQGGYGYTF. The CDR3 nucleotides are TGTGCCAGTAGTATCGCTCAGGGGGGCTATGGCTACACCTTC.

The chain couples TRBV7-8 to TRBJ2-1; D is uncertain. This CDR3 comprises 13 residues. The V end lost 5 bases, the J end lost 8 bases, and 13 bases lay between the germline ends. From germline, CDR1 is SGHVS and CDR2 FQNEAQ. CDR3 sequence: CASSREAGDEQFF. CDR3 nucleotides: TGTGCCAGCAGCCGAGAGGCTGGAGATGAGCAGTTCTTC.

This clonotype was detected a few times. This chain links TRBV6-1 with TRBJ2-1; D is unresolved. This CDR3 has 16 amino acids. Trimming cost V 2 bases and J 4 bases, with 15 bases left between them. Germline CDR1 MNHNS, CDR2 SASEGT. CDR3 coding DNA: TGTGCCAGCAGTGAATTGCAACCCCAACTATACAATGAGCAGTTCTTC. This sequence encodes CASSELQPQLYNEQFF.

The chain employs TRBV2 and TRBJ1-1, with 10 bases matching TRBD1. The ends lost 7 bases at V and 11 bases at J; junction bases unmatched: 10. This CDR3 region has 13 residues. Germline V gives CDR1 SNHLY, CDR2 FYNNEI. The CDR3 here is CASKGQGSGEAFF. DNA of the CDR3: TGTGCCAGCAAGGGACAGGGGTCCGGCGAGGCTTTCTTT.

The V call is TRBV27, the J call TRBJ1-5, with D perhaps TRBD1 (5 bases). Germline V gene data show CDR1 as MNHEY and CDR2 as SMNVEV (reference sequence). Trimming took off 11 bases at V and 1 base at J, with 15 bases between the two ends. The CDR3 length is 14 residues. CDR3: CARNLRGSNQPQHF. The CDR3 coding sequence is TGTGCCCGCAACTTACGGGGGAGCAATCAGCCCCAGCATTTT.